This record looks at one T cell receptor (beta chain) sequence and its context. Running of the assay took place at deep level. Clones were sequenced by immunoSEQ multiplex PCR, and TCRdb holds only the in-frame ones, with some missing. The table records about 610,000 clones, almost 97% of them present only once. The entry originates in a study of shared clonotypes between healthy human individuals. Trimming took 1 base from V and 2 from J, leaving 14 bases between them. The CDR3 has 16 amino acids. Germline CDR1 is MNHEY and CDR2 is SVGAGI. Sequenced material: naive CD4+ T cells sorted from blood. The subset denotes: CD45RA+ positively selected. The chain combines TRBV6-5 with TRBJ1-2, with D maybe TRBD1 (6 bases). This TCR came from a woman younger than 45 in good health. The CDR3 reads CASSYFTTGGNYGYTF. The CDR3 DNA sequence: TGTGCCAGCAGTTACTTCACGACAGGTGGGAACTATGGCTACACCTTC.